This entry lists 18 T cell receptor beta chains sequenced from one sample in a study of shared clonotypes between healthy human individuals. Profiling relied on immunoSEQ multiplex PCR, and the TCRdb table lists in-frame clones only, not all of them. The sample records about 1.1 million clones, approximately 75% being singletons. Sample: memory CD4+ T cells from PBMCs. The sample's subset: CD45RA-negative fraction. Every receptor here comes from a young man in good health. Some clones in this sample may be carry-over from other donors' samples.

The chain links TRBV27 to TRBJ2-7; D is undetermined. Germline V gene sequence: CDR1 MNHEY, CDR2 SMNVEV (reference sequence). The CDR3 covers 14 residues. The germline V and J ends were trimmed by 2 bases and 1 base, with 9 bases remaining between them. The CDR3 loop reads CASSLDGDSYEQYF. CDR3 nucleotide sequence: TGTGCCAGCAGTTTAGACGGCGATTCCTACGAGCAGTACTTC.

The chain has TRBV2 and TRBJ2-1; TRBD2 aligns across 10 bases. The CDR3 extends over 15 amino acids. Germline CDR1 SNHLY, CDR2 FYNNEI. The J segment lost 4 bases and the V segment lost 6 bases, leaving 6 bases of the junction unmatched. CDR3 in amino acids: CASRLAGDLYNEQFF. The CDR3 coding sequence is TGTGCCAGCAGGCTAGCGGGGGACCTTTACAATGAGCAGTTCTTC.

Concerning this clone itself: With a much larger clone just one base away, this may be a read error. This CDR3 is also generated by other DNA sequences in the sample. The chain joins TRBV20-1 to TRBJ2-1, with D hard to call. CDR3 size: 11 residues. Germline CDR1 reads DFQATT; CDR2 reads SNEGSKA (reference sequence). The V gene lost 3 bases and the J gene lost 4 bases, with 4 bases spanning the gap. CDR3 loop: CSARSYNEQFF. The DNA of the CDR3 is TGCAGTGCTAGGAGTTACAATGAGCAGTTCTTC.

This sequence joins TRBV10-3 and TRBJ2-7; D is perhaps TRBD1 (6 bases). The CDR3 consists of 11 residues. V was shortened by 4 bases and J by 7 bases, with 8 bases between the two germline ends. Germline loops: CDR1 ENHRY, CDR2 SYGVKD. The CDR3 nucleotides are TGTGCCATCAGTGTCGACAGGGAGCAGTACTTC. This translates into CAISVDREQYF.

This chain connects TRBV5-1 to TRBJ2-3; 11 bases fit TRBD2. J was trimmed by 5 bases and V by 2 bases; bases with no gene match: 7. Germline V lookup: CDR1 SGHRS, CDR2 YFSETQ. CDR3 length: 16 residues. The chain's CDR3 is CASSFIAGGLGDTQYF. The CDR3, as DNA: TGCGCCAGCAGCTTCATAGCGGGAGGGCTTGGAGATACGCAGTATTTT.

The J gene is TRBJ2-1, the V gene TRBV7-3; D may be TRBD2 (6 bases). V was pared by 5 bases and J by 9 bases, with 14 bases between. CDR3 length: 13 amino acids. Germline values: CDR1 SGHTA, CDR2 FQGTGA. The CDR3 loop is CASSALAEGEQFF. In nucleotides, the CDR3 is TGTGCCAGCAGCGCACTAGCAGAGGGTGAGCAGTTCTTC.

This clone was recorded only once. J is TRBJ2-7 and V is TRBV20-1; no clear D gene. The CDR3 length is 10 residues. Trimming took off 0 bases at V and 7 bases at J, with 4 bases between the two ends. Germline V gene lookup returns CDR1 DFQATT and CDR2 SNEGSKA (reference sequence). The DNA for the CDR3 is TGCAGTGCTAGAGATAAAGAGCAGTACTTC. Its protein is CSARDKEQYF.

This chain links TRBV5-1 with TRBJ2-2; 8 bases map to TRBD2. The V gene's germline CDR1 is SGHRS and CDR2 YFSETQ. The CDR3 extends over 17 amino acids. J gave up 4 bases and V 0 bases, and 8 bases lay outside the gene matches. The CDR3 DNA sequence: TGCGCCAGCAGCTTGGGGGTTAGCGGGATTGGCACCGGGGAGCTGTTTTTT. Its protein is CASSLGVSGIGTGELFF.

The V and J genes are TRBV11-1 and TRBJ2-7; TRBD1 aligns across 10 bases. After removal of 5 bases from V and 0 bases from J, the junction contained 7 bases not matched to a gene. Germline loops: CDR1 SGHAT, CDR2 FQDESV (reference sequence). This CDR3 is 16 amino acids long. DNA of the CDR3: TGTGCCAGCAGCCGGGACAGGGGCTTTAGCTCCTACGAGCAGTACTTC. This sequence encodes CASSRDRGFSSYEQYF.

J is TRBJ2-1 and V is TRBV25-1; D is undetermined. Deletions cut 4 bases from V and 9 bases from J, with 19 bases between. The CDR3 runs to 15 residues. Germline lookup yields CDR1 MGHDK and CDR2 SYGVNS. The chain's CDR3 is CASSATKSKSVEQFF. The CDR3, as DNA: TGTGCCAGCAGTGCCACTAAGTCCAAGTCGGTTGAGCAGTTCTTC.

As DNA, the CDR3 is TGTGCCAGCAGCCCCGGACGCGGGACTAGGGCCTACAATGAGCAGTTCTTC. Its protein is CASSPGRGTRAYNEQFF. This rearrangement joins TRBV7-8 to TRBJ2-1; the match to TRBD2 covers 8 bases. The V gene's germline CDR1 is SGHVS and CDR2 FQNEAQ. The CDR3 sequence is 17 residues long. V was pared by 5 bases and J by 2 bases, with 11 bases of the junction left unmatched.

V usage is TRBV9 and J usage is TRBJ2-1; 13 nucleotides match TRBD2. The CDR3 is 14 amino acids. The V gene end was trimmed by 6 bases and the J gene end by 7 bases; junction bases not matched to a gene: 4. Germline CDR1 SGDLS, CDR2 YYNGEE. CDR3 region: CASTEGLAGNEQFF. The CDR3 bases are TGTGCCAGCACCGAGGGACTAGCGGGAAATGAGCAGTTCTTC.

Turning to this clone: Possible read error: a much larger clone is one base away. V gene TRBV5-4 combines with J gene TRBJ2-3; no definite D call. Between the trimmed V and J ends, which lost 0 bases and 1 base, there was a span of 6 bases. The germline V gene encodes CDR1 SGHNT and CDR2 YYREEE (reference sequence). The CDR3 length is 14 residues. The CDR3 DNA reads TGTGCCAGCAGCTTGGCCCGGGGCACAGATACGCAGTATTTT. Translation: CASSLARGTDTQYF.

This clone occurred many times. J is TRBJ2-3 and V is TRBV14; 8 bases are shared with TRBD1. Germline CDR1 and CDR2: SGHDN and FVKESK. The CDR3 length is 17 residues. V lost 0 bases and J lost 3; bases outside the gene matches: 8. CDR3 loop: CASSQDWGRGLTDTQYF. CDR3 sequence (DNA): TGTGCCAGCAGCCAAGATTGGGGCAGGGGGCTGACAGATACGCAGTATTTT.

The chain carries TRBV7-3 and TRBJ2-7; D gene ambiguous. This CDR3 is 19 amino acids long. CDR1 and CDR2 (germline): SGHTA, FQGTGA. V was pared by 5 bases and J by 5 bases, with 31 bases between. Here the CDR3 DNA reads TGTGCCAGCAGCCCCGAAGGCGAATGGAGTGAGCCCAAAATCAACGAGCAGTACTTC. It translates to CASSPEGEWSEPKINEQYF.

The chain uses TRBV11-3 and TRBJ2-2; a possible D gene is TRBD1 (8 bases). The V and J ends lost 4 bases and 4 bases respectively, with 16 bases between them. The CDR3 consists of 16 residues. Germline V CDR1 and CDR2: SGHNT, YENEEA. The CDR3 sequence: CASSSYRGGPTGELFF. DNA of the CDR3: TGTGCCAGCAGCTCATACAGGGGGGGACCCACCGGGGAGCTGTTTTTT.

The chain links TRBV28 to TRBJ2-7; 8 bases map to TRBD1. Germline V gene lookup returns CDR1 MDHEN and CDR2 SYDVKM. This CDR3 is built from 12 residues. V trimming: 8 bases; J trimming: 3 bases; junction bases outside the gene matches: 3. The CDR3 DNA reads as TGTGCCAGCCGGGACAGGATCTACGAGCAGTACTTC. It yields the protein CASRDRIYEQYF.

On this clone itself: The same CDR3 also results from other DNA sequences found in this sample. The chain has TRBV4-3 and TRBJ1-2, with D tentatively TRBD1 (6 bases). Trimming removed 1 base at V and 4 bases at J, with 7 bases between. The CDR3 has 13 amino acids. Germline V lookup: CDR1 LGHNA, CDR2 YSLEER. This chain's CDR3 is CASSQVGAYGYTF. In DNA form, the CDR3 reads TGCGCCAGCAGCCAAGTGGGGGCCTATGGCTACACCTTC.